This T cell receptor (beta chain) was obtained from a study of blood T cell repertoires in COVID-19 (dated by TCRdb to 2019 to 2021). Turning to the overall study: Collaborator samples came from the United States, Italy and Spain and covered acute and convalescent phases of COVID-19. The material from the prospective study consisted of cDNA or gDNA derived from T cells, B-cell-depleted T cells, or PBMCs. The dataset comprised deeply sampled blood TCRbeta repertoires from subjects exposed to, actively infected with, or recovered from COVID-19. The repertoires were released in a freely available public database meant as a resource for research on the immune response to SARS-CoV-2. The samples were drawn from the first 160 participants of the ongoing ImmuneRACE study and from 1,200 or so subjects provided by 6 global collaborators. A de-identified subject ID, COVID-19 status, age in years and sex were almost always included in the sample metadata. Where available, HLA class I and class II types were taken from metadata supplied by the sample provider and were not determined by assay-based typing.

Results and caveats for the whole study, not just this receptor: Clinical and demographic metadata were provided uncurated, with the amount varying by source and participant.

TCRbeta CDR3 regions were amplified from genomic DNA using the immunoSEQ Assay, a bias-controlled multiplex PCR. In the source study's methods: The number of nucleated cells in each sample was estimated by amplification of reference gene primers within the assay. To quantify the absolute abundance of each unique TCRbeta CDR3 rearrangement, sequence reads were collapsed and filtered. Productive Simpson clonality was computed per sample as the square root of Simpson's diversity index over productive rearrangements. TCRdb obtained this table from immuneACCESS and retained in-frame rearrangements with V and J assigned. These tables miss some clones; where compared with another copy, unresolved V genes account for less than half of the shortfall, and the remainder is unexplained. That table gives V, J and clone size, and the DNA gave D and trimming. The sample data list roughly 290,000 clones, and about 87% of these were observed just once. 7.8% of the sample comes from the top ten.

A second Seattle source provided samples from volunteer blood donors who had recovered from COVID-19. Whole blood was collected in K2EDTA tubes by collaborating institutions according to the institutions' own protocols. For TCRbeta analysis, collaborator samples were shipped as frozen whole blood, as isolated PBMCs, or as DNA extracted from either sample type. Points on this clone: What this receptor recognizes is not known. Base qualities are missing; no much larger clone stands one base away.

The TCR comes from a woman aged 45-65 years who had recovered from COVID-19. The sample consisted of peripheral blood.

The bases read TGCGCCAGCAGCGAGGGACAGGGAGACACTGAAGCTTTCTTT. This encodes CASSEGQGDTEAFF. This chain is built from TRBV5-1 and TRBJ1-1, and 9 bases in between align with TRBD1. After removal of 4 bases from V and 3 bases from J, the junction retains 4 bases not matched to a gene. From the germline V gene, CDR1 is SGHRS and CDR2 is YFSETQ. From cysteine to phenylalanine, the CDR3 is 14 amino acids long. Just CDR3 DNA is preserved here, 42 bases in frame from base 1. Supplemented by the reference TRBV5-1 and TRBJ1-1 proteins around the CDR3, the complete variable domain is KAGVTQTPRYLIKTRGQQVTLSCSPISGHRSVSWYQQTPGQGLQFLFEYFSETQRNKGNFPGRFSGRQFSNSRSEMNVSTLELGDSALYLCASSEGQGDTEAFFGQGTRLTVV.